The 13 T cell receptor beta chains in this list originate from one sample, sequenced in a study of T cell repertoires in cytomegalovirus infection. TCRdb reanalysed the reads using MiXCR and keeps one entry per CDR3 protein. The table includes 200,000 to 250,000 distinct CDR3 sequences, about 38% detected once. These receptors' antigens are unknown. Here the sequenced sample was CD8+ T cells from cultured PBMCs, taken from culture after CMV antigen stimulation. These receptors were obtained from a human donor in good health (CMV status not recorded). Some clones in this sample may be carry-over from other donors' samples.

The genes are TRBV7-6 and TRBJ2-5; no reliable D call. Germline V gene data show CDR1 as SGHVS and CDR2 as FNYEAQ. V lost 7 bases and J lost 2, with 17 bases in between. The CDR3 has 15 residues. CDR3 sequence (DNA): TGTGCCAGCAACACCCCACCCTGGGTACAAGAGACCCAGTACTTC. Its translation is CASNTPPWVQETQYF.

The chain recombines TRBV7-4 with TRBJ2-7; 10 positions match TRBD2. Germline V gene sequence: CDR1 SGHVT, CDR2 SQSDAQ. This CDR3 has 18 amino acids. V was pared by 1 base and J by 6 bases, with 15 bases of the junction left unmatched. CDR3 bases: TGTGCCAGCAGCTTAGTGGCTAGCGGGAGCGCTCTCCTACGCGAGCAGTACTTC. Protein sequence: CASSLVASGSALLREQYF.

This sequence joins TRBV20-1 and TRBJ1-3; no clear D gene. Germline CDR1 is DFQATT and CDR2 is SNEGSKA (reference sequence). V shed 1 base and J shed 5 bases, with 6 bases lying between them. This CDR3 comprises 12 residues. The CDR3, as DNA: TGCAGTGCTAGAGGAGGGAGAAACACCATATATTTT. Its translation is CSARGGRNTIYF.

This clonotype was seen more than once but under ten times. The gene calls are TRBV20-1 and TRBJ1-5, with TRBD1 matching over 9 bases. CDR1 DFQATT and CDR2 SNEGSKA come from the germline V gene (reference sequence). Trimming at V came to 1 base and at J to 3 bases, leaving 1 base not matched to a gene. The CDR3 totals 14 residues. Written as DNA, the CDR3 is TGCAGTGCTAGAGGGGACAGGGACAATCAGCCCCAGCATTTT. Translated, it gives CSARGDRDNQPQHF.

This clonotype was counted ten times or more. The genes are TRBV2 and TRBJ2-7, with TRBD2 identical over 11 bases. From germline, CDR1 is SNHLY and CDR2 FYNNEI. This CDR3 region has 14 residues. The ends lost 5 bases at V and 2 bases at J; junction bases unmatched: 2. The DNA for the CDR3 is TGTGCCAGCAGTTCGGGACTAGCGGCCTACGAGCAGTACTTC. Its protein product is CASSSGLAAYEQYF.

V and J are TRBV12-3 or TRBV12-4 and TRBJ2-1, with D uncertain. The CDR3 covers 16 residues. The ends were cut back, 5 bases at V and 4 bases at J, with 18 bases in the middle. DNA of the CDR3: TGTGCCAGCAGTCCCACCGAGGTTACCCCATACAATGAGCAGTTCTTC. It specifies CASSPTEVTPYNEQFF.

The chain is built from TRBV27 and TRBJ2-7, with 7 bases that match TRBD1. The CDR3 extends over 13 amino acids. CDR1 and CDR2 from the germline V gene are MNHEY and SMNVEV (reference sequence). Unmatched junction bases numbered 7, after V lost 6 bases and J lost 5 bases. The CDR3 reads CASSRQGGHEQYF. CDR3 in DNA: TGTGCCAGCAGCCGACAGGGTGGCCACGAGCAGTACTTC.

V is TRBV20-1 and J is TRBJ2-1; possible D gene TRBD1, 6 bases. The CDR3 contains 13 residues. The germline V gene has CDR1 DFQATT and CDR2 SNEGSKA (reference sequence). V lost 3 bases and J lost 9, with 15 bases in between. CDR3 loop: CSASPRGFVEQFF. The DNA of the CDR3 is TGCAGTGCTAGTCCCAGGGGATTTGTTGAGCAGTTCTTC.

The chain joins TRBV7-9 to TRBJ1-1, with unresolved D. Germline CDR1 reads SEHNR; CDR2 reads FQNEAQ (reference sequence). Trimming stripped 1 base from V and 0 bases from J, with 9 bases between. The CDR3 spans 15 residues. CDR3 sequence reads: CASSLGTGMNTEAFF. The CDR3 DNA sequence: TGTGCCAGCAGCTTAGGGACGGGGATGAACACTGAAGCTTTCTTT.

The chain recombines TRBV28 with TRBJ2-7, with D possibly being TRBD1 (5 bases). The germline gives CDR1 MDHEN, CDR2 SYDVKM. V lost 2 bases to trimming and J lost 5 bases, with 13 bases between them. The CDR3 contains 14 residues. The CDR3, as DNA: TGTGCCAGCAGTTTAAGGGGCAGTAAGGACGAGCAGTACTTC. Protein sequence: CASSLRGSKDEQYF.

The V and J genes are TRBV29-1 and TRBJ2-7, with D unresolved. The CDR3 consists of 10 residues. Germline loops: CDR1 SQVTM, CDR2 ANQGSEA. Between the trimmed V and J ends, which lost 5 bases and 5 bases, there was a span of 7 bases. The CDR3 nucleotides read TGCAGCGTTCTGAGCCACGAGCAGTACTTC. Translated, it gives CSVLSHEQYF.

In its sample, this clonotype was seen a few times. The chain combines TRBV7-9 with TRBJ2-7; tentatively, D is TRBD1 (7 bases). The germline gives CDR1 SEHNR, CDR2 FQNEAQ (reference sequence). This CDR3 has 14 residues. V was shortened by 5 bases and J by 4 bases, with 15 bases between the two germline ends. CDR3 sequence reads: CASSPRGVVYEQYF. CDR3 sequence (DNA): TGTGCCAGCAGCCCCAGGGGGGTGGTGTACGAGCAGTACTTC.

The V and J genes are TRBV6-6 and TRBJ2-7; 9 positions match TRBD1. J gave up 4 bases and V 2 bases, and 3 bases lay outside the gene matches. This CDR3 is built from 14 residues. CDR1 is MNHNY, CDR2 SVGAGI, per germline (reference sequence). The CDR3 DNA reads as TGTGCCAGCAGTTACGGACAGGGGAGGTACGAGCAGTACTTC. Encoded protein: CASSYGQGRYEQYF.